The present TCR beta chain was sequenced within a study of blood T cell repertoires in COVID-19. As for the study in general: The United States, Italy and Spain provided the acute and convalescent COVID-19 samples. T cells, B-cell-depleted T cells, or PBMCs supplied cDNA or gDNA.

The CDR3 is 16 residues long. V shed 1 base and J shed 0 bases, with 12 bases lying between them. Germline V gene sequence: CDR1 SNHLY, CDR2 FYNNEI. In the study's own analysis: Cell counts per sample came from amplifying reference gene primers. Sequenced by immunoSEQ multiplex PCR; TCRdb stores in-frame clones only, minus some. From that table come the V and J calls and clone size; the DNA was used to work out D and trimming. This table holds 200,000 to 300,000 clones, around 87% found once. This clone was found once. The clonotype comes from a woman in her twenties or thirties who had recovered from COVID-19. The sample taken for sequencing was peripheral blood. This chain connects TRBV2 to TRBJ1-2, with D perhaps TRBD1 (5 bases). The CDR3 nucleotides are TGTGCCAGCAGTGAAGTTGACAGCATCCCTAACTATGGCTACACCTTC. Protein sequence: CASSEVDSIPNYGYTF. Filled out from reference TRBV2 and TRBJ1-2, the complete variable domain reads EPEVTQTPSHQVTQMGQEVILRCVPISNHLYFYWYRQILGQKVEFLVSFYNNEISEKSEIFDDQFSVERPDGSNFTLKIRSTKLEDSAMYFCASSEVDSIPNYGYTFGSGTRLTVV.